The sequence of this T cell receptor beta chain was determined in a study of vaccination effects on CD4 cells after COVID-19. About the study: Participants were given two doses of BNT162b2 or mRNA-1273 vaccine.

Notes on the study in general: In the late period after vaccination, infection- and vaccine-induced clones contracted markedly.

As regards this clone: Its target is not known.

Measured with immunoSEQ multiplex PCR; TCRdb has only the in-frame clones, and not every one. The sample holds some 77,000 clones; approximately 70% are singletons and the top ten take less than 5%. Before sequencing, viral peptide pools were used by the ViraFEST assay to expand antigen-specific CD4+ T cells. When around 10 days of culture had elapsed, CD4+ T cells were isolated. Negative nucleocapsid antibody tests before and after vaccination confirmed no previous SARS-CoV-2 infection. Every well got around 2 million PBMC, which were grown with 10 IU/ml IL-2 and approximately 9.7 ug/ml peptides. CDR3 length: 14 residues. Trimming took 0 bases from V and 7 from J, leaving 12 bases between them. Germline V lookup: CDR1 SGHDN, CDR2 FVKESK.

The starting material was CD4+ T cells from PBMCs cultured with HCoV-OC43 spike peptides, obtained before COVID-19 vaccination. Subset: HCoV-OC43 spike overlapping peptide pool stimulation. The sequence derives from a human donor who received a COVID-19 vaccine. This chain connects TRBV14 to TRBJ1-1; D remains unclear. The CDR3 coding sequence is TGTGCCAGCAGCCAAGATTACAGAGGGAATGAAGCTTTCTTT. Protein product: CASSQDYRGNEAFF.